Listed here is a single T cell receptor (beta chain). The antigen remains unidentified. Germline V CDR1 and CDR2: MGHRA, YSYEKL. J gave up 4 bases and V 4 bases, and 9 bases lay outside the gene matches. This CDR3 has 16 residues. The data are from a study of T cell repertoires in cytomegalovirus infection. Study details: Public TCR beta signatures provided an indication of both CMV infection and a matching HLA type.

Each CDR3 protein is one row after TCRdb ran MiXCR on the reads. The sample records 680,000 or so distinct CDR3 sequences, approximately 33% being singletons. Findings and limits, study-wide: What dominated the ex vivo response were HLA-C-restricted CMV-specific TCR beta clonotypes. Identification of carriers of CMV plus the relevant HLA was performed using cumulative public TCR beta family frequency.

The chain carries TRBV4-1 and TRBJ2-3; 9 nucleotides line up with TRBD2. Here the sequenced sample was cultured PBMCs, taken from culture after CMV antigen stimulation. The TCR comes from a human donor in good health (CMV status not recorded). Some clones in this sample may be carry-over from other donors' samples. In DNA, the CDR3 is TGCGCCAGCAGCCCCTTAGCGGGAGACGTGGCAGATACGCAGTATTTT. This translates into CASSPLAGDVADTQYF.